The rows below give T cell receptor beta chains drawn from one sample of a study of blood T cells in healthy people across ages. TCRdb used MiXCR to reprocess the 5' RACE reads, holding one entry per CDR3 protein. Altogether 1,500,000 or so distinct CDR3 sequences are present, approximately 39% being singletons, with the ten largest covering about 4.1%. Sequenced sample: blood. The receptors were gathered from a young woman in good health. The CDR3 runs from the conserved cysteine through the conserved F or W. The order of the fields is CDR3 length, D gene, J gene, V gene, clone size, CDR3 DNA, CDR3 protein. A D gene is named only where the DNA matches it firmly. Not all rows give a size; the values are once, few, many and, for expanded clones, a class.

cdr3_length: 16
d_call: TRBD2
j_call: TRBJ2-1
v_call: TRBV9
clone_size: NA
cdr3_nt: TGTGCCAGCAGCGTAGTCCCAGCGGGATTGTACGATGAGCAGTTCTTC
cdr3_aa: CASSVVPAGLYDEQFF

cdr3_length: 13
d_call: NA
j_call: TRBJ2-7
v_call: TRBV29-1
clone_size: NA
cdr3_nt: TGCAGCGCCGCGAGGACGGAAGGCTACGAGCAGTACTTC
cdr3_aa: CSAARTEGYEQYF

cdr3_length: 14
d_call: NA
j_call: TRBJ2-3
v_call: TRBV11-2
clone_size: few
cdr3_nt: TGTGCCAGCAGCTCGGGACCGCTCACAGATACGCAGTATTTT
cdr3_aa: CASSSGPLTDTQYF

cdr3_length: 14
d_call: NA
j_call: TRBJ2-1
v_call: TRBV2
clone_size: NA
cdr3_nt: TGTGCCAGCAGTCCGATTACAGCCTTGGGTGAGCAGTTCTTC
cdr3_aa: CASSPITALGEQFF

cdr3_length: 14
d_call: NA
j_call: TRBJ1-2
v_call: TRBV27
clone_size: few
cdr3_nt: TGTGCCAGCACGAACATCGGAGGGGAGGCAGGCTACACCTTC
cdr3_aa: CASTNIGGEAGYTF

cdr3_length: 14
d_call: NA
j_call: TRBJ1-2
v_call: TRBV12-3/TRBV12-4
clone_size: few
cdr3_nt: TGTGCCAGCAGTTTTGGGGGCGCTGACTATGGCTACACCTTC
cdr3_aa: CASSFGGADYGYTF

cdr3_length: 16
d_call: TRBD1
j_call: TRBJ2-1
v_call: TRBV7-7
clone_size: few
cdr3_nt: TGTGCTAGCAGCTTAAGCCAGGGGGAAGGCTACAATGAGCAGTTCTTC
cdr3_aa: CASSLSQGEGYNEQFF

cdr3_length: 14
d_call: NA
j_call: TRBJ2-3
v_call: TRBV20-1
clone_size: NA
cdr3_nt: TGCAGTGGTGGGGGTGACACTGGAACAGATACGCAGTATTTT
cdr3_aa: CSGGGDTGTDTQYF

cdr3_length: 15
d_call: NA
j_call: TRBJ2-4
v_call: TRBV28
clone_size: few
cdr3_nt: TGTGCCAGCAGTTCGAAGGTGCTAGCCAAAAACATTCAGTACTTC
cdr3_aa: CASSSKVLAKNIQYF

cdr3_length: 15
d_call: NA
j_call: TRBJ1-2
v_call: TRBV4-3
clone_size: NA
cdr3_nt: TGCGCCAGCAGCCAAGATGTCAGGACAAGCTATGGCTACACCTTC
cdr3_aa: CASSQDVRTSYGYTF

cdr3_length: 15
d_call: TRBD2
j_call: TRBJ2-5
v_call: TRBV7-9
clone_size: NA
cdr3_nt: TGTGCCAGCAGCTTCACCGGGACTAGGTACAATGAGCAGTACTTC
cdr3_aa: CASSFTGTRYNEQYF

cdr3_length: 17
d_call: NA
j_call: TRBJ2-6
v_call: TRBV11-2
clone_size: once
cdr3_nt: TGTGCCAGCAGCCGCAGGGGAGGCAGCTCTGGGGCCAACGTCCTGACTTTC
cdr3_aa: CASSRRGGSSGANVLTF

cdr3_length: 16
d_call: TRBD1
j_call: TRBJ2-5
v_call: TRBV15
clone_size: NA
cdr3_nt: TGTGCCACCAGCACCGCCGGGACAGGGAATCAAGAGACCCAGTACTTC
cdr3_aa: CATSTAGTGNQETQYF

cdr3_length: 14
d_call: NA
j_call: TRBJ2-4
v_call: TRBV2
clone_size: NA
cdr3_nt: TGTGCCAGCAGTGAATCAATCCGTATAAACATTCAGTACTTC
cdr3_aa: CASSESIRINIQYF

cdr3_length: 15
d_call: TRBD1
j_call: TRBJ2-5
v_call: TRBV7-2
clone_size: NA
cdr3_nt: TGTGCCAGCAGCATTTCGGGACAGGGGTCGGCGACCCAGTACTTC
cdr3_aa: CASSISGQGSATQYF

cdr3_length: 14
d_call: NA
j_call: TRBJ2-7
v_call: TRBV20-1
clone_size: few
cdr3_nt: TGCAGTGCTAAGGACCGACTAGGCTCCTACGAGCAGTACTTC
cdr3_aa: CSAKDRLGSYEQYF